These T cell receptor beta chains were read from a single sample in a study of cytomegalovirus exposure and HLA in healthy donors. Using immunoSEQ multiplex PCR, the repertoire was profiled, and TCRdb retains in-frame clones only, with some absent. The data show under 200,000 clones, with around four fifths seen just once and under 1.5% held by the top ten. Sequencing used PBMCs. These receptors all stem from a man aged 25-45 years in good health and CMV-seronegative. Each CDR3 is given with its conserved first and last residue. Fields, in order: J gene, V gene, D gene, clone size, CDR3 DNA, CDR3 protein. D genes are given only for firm matches. A clone size is listed for some rows: how often the clone was seen (once, few, many), or a class if it is expanded.

>TRBJ2-5|TRBV4-1|-|-
TGCGCCAGCAGCCAAGAAGGCCGGGAGCGAGAGACCCAGTACTTC
CASSQEGRERETQYF
>TRBJ2-5|TRBV7-2|-|-
TGTGCCAGCAGCTTAGCTCGCGGGAAAGAGACCCAGTACTTC
CASSLARGKETQYF
>TRBJ2-3|TRBV7-2|-|few
TGTGCCAGCAGCTTAGAAGGACTAAGCACAGATACGCAGTATTTT
CASSLEGLSTDTQYF
>TRBJ1-5|TRBV15|-|-
TGTGCCACCAGCAGAGGACAGGTCAATCAGCCCCAGCATTTT
CATSRGQVNQPQHF
>TRBJ1-1|TRBV11-1|-|-
TGTGCCAGCAGCTTAGGGGTAGACCGGGGAGCGGGCACTGAAGCTTTCTTT
CASSLGVDRGAGTEAFF
>TRBJ2-1|TRBV7-3|TRBD2|-
TGTGCCAGCAGCTCCAGCAAGCGGGGTAGGAATTACAATGAGCAGTTCTTC
CASSSSKRGRNYNEQFF
>TRBJ2-4|TRBV29-1|-|-
TGCAGCGTTCCGGGGGAAGGAGGGGTAGCCAAAAACATTCAGTACTTC
CSVPGEGGVAKNIQYF
>TRBJ1-5|TRBV7-9|TRBD1|-
TGTGCCAGCAGCCCCGGACAGGGGTTCAATCAGCCCCAGCATTTT
CASSPGQGFNQPQHF
>TRBJ1-6|TRBV7-2|TRBD1|-
TGTGCCAGCAGCTTAGCAGAAGGACAGGGGAATTCACCCCTCCACTTT
CASSLAEGQGNSPLHF
>TRBJ2-1|TRBV7-9|-|few
TGTGCCAGCAGCTTAAACCGTGGGGGGAGCTCCTACAATGAGCAGTTCTTC
CASSLNRGGSSYNEQFF
>TRBJ1-6|TRBV2|-|-
TGTGCCAGCCATTTCCAGCTAGATTCACCCCTCCACTTT
CASHFQLDSPLHF
>TRBJ1-1|TRBV6-5|-|-
TGTGCCAGCAGTTACTCAGGAGGGATGAGCGCTGAAGCTTTCTTT
CASSYSGGMSAEAFF
>TRBJ1-5|TRBV21-1|-|-
TGTGCCAGCAGTAGGTACGCTCCAGAGGATCAGCCCCAGCATTTT
CASSRYAPEDQPQHF
>TRBJ1-1|TRBV9|-|-
TGTGCCAGCAGCGTATCCATGAACACTGAAGCTTTCTTT
CASSVSMNTEAFF
>TRBJ1-2|TRBV2|-|few
TGTGCCAGCAGTGATCAGGGGACCTATGGCTACACCTTC
CASSDQGTYGYTF
>TRBJ2-7|TRBV30|TRBD1|few
TGTGCCTGGAGTGCGACAGGGGCAATGGAGCAGTACTTC
CAWSATGAMEQYF
>TRBJ2-7|TRBV6-5|TRBD1|-
TGTGCCAGCAGTTACGGACAGGGCGGTCCCTACGAGCAGTACTTC
CASSYGQGGPYEQYF
>TRBJ2-7|TRBV19|TRBD2|-
TGTGCCAGTAGTTCGGGACTAGCGGGATACGAGCAGTACTTC
CASSSGLAGYEQYF
>TRBJ1-1|TRBV9|-|-
TGTGCCAGCAGCTTCAGGGGAGGGAGCACTGAAGCTTTCTTT
CASSFRGGSTEAFF
>TRBJ2-7|TRBV7-2|TRBD2|-
TGTGCCAGCAGCTCCCGGGAGGGCTCCTACGAGCAGTACTTC
CASSSREGSYEQYF
>TRBJ2-1|TRBV5-4|TRBD2|-
TGTGCCAGCAGCCGTCCAGCGGGAATGGGCAATGAGCAGTTCTTC
CASSRPAGMGNEQFF
>TRBJ2-5|TRBV9|-|-
TGTGCCAGCAGCGTCTCCCGCCAGCTAGGAGAGACCCAGTACTTC
CASSVSRQLGETQYF
>TRBJ1-4|TRBV7-2|-|-
TGTGCCAGCAGGGCGGGACGCTCTAATGAAAAACTGTTTTTT
CASRAGRSNEKLFF
>TRBJ1-5|TRBV7-9|-|-
TGTGCCAGCAGCCCCGGGGTCGTAGGCAATCAGCCCCAGCATTTT
CASSPGVVGNQPQHF
>TRBJ2-7|TRBV28|TRBD1|-
TGTGCCAGCAGTCCCCCGTCCGGGACAGGAGCCTACGAGCAGTACTTC
CASSPPSGTGAYEQYF
>TRBJ1-6|TRBV27|-|-
TGTGCCAGCAGTTTGCTTGGGACACTATCTAATTCACCCCTCCACTTT
CASSLLGTLSNSPLHF
>TRBJ2-7|TRBV4-3|-|few
TGCGCCAGCAGCCAAGATCTTACGGGGAATGCGGAGGCCTACGAGCAGTACTTC
CASSQDLTGNAEAYEQYF
>TRBJ1-1|TRBV11-2|TRBD1|-
TGTGCCAGCAGGACCAGTGGACAGGGCTCGTACACTGAAGCTTTCTTT
CASRTSGQGSYTEAFF
>TRBJ1-5|TRBV4-1|TRBD1|-
TGCGCCAGCAGCCAAGGAAAGGGGACAGGACTAAATCAGCCCCAGCATTTT
CASSQGKGTGLNQPQHF
>TRBJ2-2|TRBV7-2|TRBD1|-
TGTGCCAGCGTTACCGGGACAGGGTACCCCGGGGAGCTGTTTTTT
CASVTGTGYPGELFF
>TRBJ2-5|TRBV5-4|-|-
TGTGCCAGCAGCTTTAGACTAGTGGGGACCCAGTACTTC
CASSFRLVGTQYF
>TRBJ1-6|TRBV6-4|-|once
TGTGCCAGCAGTCCGATGGGGCGAGAGAATTCACCCCTCCACTTT
CASSPMGRENSPLHF
>TRBJ1-2|TRBV7-2|-|-
TGTGCCAGCAGCCCGGTAGCGCCAGGGGAATCGAGCGGCTACACCTTC
CASSPVAPGESSGYTF
>TRBJ2-2|TRBV19|TRBD1|-
TGTGCCAGTAGGCTACAGGGGGCGGCCGGGGAGCTGTTTTTT
CASRLQGAAGELFF
>TRBJ1-4|TRBV5-6|-|-
TGTGCCAGCAGCTTACGTGGCGAAAAACTGTTTTTT
CASSLRGEKLFF
>TRBJ1-1|TRBV7-9|-|-
TGTGCCAGCAGCTTAGGGTCGTGGGCCACTGAAGCTTTCTTT
CASSLGSWATEAFF
>TRBJ1-1|TRBV7-2|-|once
TGTGCCAGCAGCCGACGCGGCGCTGAAGCTTTCTTT
CASSRRGAEAFF
>TRBJ1-5|TRBV28|-|once
TGTGCCAGCAGTTTGGTCAGCGGGTCGGGCAATCAGCCCCAGCATTTT
CASSLVSGSGNQPQHF
>TRBJ1-5|TRBV7-2|-|-
TGTGCCAGCAGCCCATCAGGGTTCATACAGCCCCAGCATTTT
CASSPSGFIQPQHF
>TRBJ2-2|TRBV4-1|-|-
TGCGCCAGCAGCCCCCGGGGGAAGGGGCTAGCGAACACCGGGGAGCTGTTTTTT
CASSPRGKGLANTGELFF
>TRBJ2-7|TRBV27|-|once
TGTGCCAGCAGTTTTTTTGGCCAGGACTACGAGCAGTACTTC
CASSFFGQDYEQYF